The 9 T cell receptor beta chains listed next were all sequenced from one sample in a study of blood T cell repertoires in COVID-19. Generated by immunoSEQ multiplex PCR, the TCRdb table keeps only in-frame clones and is missing some. The table shows about 130,000 clones, with less than 90% occurring only once. The source material was peripheral blood. The receptors originated from a man aged 55 to 70 with acute or convalescent COVID-19.

The chain joins TRBV5-5 to TRBJ1-5; 7 nucleotides agree with TRBD1. After removal of 3 bases from V and 4 bases from J, the junction contained 4 bases not matched to a gene. The CDR3 is 14 amino acids. Germline CDR1 reads SGHKS; CDR2 reads YYEKEE (reference sequence). CDR3 nucleotide sequence: TGTGCCAGCAGCTGGGGACAGATTAATCAGCCCCAGCATTTT. Translation: CASSWGQINQPQHF.

To note about this clone: In the same sample, other DNA sequences code for this CDR3. J is TRBJ1-2 and V is TRBV9, with 12 bases fitting TRBD1. V dropped 2 bases and J dropped 7; count of bases not matched to a gene: 6. Germline V CDR1 and CDR2: SGDLS, YYNGEE. The CDR3 loop spans 15 amino acids. The CDR3 DNA follows: TGTGCCAGCAGCGTTGGGACAGGGGGCTTAGGTGGCTACACCTTC. As protein: CASSVGTGGLGGYTF. Together with reference TRBV9 and TRBJ1-2, the CDR3 gives the full variable domain: DSGVTQTPKHLITATGQRVTLRCSPRSGDLSVYWYQQSLDQGLQFLIQYYNGEERAKGNILERFSAQQFPDLHSELNLSSLELGDSALYFCASSVGTGGLGGYTFGSGTRLTVV.

The V gene is TRBV25-1, the J gene TRBJ2-2; D gene uncertain. CDR3 length: 13 amino acids. The V gene lost 9 bases and the J gene lost 1 base, with 9 bases spanning the gap. Germline CDR1 is MGHDK and CDR2 is SYGVNS. In DNA form, the CDR3 reads TGTGCCAGACTGGGCCTGAACACCGGGGAGCTGTTTTTT. Its protein is CARLGLNTGELFF.

The chain couples TRBV5-6 to TRBJ1-5; maybe TRBD1 (6 bases). CDR1 is SGHDT and CDR2 is YYEEEE in the germline V gene. The ends were cut back, 1 base at V and 7 bases at J, with 12 bases in the middle. The CDR3 is 14 amino acids. The CDR3 loop reads CASSLLQGTQPQHF. The CDR3 DNA reads as TGTGCCAGCAGCTTGCTCCAGGGGACGCAGCCCCAGCATTTT.

The V call is TRBV10-2, the J call TRBJ1-6, with 7 bases fitting TRBD1. The CDR3 covers 14 residues. The germline V gene has CDR1 WSHSY and CDR2 SAAADI. J lost 10 bases, V lost 0 bases, and 3 bases had no gene match. The CDR3 region is CASSESLGGSPLHF. The DNA of the CDR3 is TGCGCCAGCAGTGAGTCTCTAGGGGGCTCACCCCTCCACTTT.

Here the CDR3 DNA reads TGTGCCAGCAGAGAGGTCAGCATCTACGAGCAGTACTTC. It specifies CASREVSIYEQYF. The V gene is TRBV6-5, the J gene TRBJ2-7; D gene uncertain. This CDR3 contains 13 residues. Per the germline V gene, CDR1 is MNHEY and CDR2 is SVGAGI. V dropped 6 bases and J dropped 3 bases, with 12 bases sitting between them.

The CDR3 DNA sequence: TGCGCCGTTCCCGCGAGTACCTACGAGCAGTACTTC. This sequence encodes CAVPASTYEQYF. The gene calls are TRBV5-1 and TRBJ2-7; D unclear. This CDR3 has 12 residues. Trimming took off 10 bases at V and 2 bases at J, with 13 bases between the two ends. Germline-derived CDR1 and CDR2 are SGHRS and YFSETQ.

This sequence joins TRBV2 and TRBJ2-7, with 15 bases that match TRBD2. This CDR3 contains 15 residues. CDR1 is SNHLY and CDR2 is FYNNEI in the germline V gene. With 5 bases clipped from V and 9 bases from J, the junction kept 8 bases outside the gene matches. The CDR3, as DNA: TGTGCCAGCAGTAGCGGACTAGCGGGAGGGCCAGGGCAGTACTTC. This encodes CASSSGLAGGPGQYF.

In its sample, this clone was seen a few times. This chain links TRBV5-1 with TRBJ2-2; possible D gene TRBD2, 5 bases. This CDR3 region has 16 residues. V shed 5 bases and J shed 4 bases, with 18 bases lying between them. Germline V gene data show CDR1 as SGHRS and CDR2 as YFSETQ. CDR3 bases: TGCGCCAGCAGTCCGAAATCCCCTGGGAGCACCGGGGAGCTGTTTTTT. Translating gives CASSPKSPGSTGELFF.